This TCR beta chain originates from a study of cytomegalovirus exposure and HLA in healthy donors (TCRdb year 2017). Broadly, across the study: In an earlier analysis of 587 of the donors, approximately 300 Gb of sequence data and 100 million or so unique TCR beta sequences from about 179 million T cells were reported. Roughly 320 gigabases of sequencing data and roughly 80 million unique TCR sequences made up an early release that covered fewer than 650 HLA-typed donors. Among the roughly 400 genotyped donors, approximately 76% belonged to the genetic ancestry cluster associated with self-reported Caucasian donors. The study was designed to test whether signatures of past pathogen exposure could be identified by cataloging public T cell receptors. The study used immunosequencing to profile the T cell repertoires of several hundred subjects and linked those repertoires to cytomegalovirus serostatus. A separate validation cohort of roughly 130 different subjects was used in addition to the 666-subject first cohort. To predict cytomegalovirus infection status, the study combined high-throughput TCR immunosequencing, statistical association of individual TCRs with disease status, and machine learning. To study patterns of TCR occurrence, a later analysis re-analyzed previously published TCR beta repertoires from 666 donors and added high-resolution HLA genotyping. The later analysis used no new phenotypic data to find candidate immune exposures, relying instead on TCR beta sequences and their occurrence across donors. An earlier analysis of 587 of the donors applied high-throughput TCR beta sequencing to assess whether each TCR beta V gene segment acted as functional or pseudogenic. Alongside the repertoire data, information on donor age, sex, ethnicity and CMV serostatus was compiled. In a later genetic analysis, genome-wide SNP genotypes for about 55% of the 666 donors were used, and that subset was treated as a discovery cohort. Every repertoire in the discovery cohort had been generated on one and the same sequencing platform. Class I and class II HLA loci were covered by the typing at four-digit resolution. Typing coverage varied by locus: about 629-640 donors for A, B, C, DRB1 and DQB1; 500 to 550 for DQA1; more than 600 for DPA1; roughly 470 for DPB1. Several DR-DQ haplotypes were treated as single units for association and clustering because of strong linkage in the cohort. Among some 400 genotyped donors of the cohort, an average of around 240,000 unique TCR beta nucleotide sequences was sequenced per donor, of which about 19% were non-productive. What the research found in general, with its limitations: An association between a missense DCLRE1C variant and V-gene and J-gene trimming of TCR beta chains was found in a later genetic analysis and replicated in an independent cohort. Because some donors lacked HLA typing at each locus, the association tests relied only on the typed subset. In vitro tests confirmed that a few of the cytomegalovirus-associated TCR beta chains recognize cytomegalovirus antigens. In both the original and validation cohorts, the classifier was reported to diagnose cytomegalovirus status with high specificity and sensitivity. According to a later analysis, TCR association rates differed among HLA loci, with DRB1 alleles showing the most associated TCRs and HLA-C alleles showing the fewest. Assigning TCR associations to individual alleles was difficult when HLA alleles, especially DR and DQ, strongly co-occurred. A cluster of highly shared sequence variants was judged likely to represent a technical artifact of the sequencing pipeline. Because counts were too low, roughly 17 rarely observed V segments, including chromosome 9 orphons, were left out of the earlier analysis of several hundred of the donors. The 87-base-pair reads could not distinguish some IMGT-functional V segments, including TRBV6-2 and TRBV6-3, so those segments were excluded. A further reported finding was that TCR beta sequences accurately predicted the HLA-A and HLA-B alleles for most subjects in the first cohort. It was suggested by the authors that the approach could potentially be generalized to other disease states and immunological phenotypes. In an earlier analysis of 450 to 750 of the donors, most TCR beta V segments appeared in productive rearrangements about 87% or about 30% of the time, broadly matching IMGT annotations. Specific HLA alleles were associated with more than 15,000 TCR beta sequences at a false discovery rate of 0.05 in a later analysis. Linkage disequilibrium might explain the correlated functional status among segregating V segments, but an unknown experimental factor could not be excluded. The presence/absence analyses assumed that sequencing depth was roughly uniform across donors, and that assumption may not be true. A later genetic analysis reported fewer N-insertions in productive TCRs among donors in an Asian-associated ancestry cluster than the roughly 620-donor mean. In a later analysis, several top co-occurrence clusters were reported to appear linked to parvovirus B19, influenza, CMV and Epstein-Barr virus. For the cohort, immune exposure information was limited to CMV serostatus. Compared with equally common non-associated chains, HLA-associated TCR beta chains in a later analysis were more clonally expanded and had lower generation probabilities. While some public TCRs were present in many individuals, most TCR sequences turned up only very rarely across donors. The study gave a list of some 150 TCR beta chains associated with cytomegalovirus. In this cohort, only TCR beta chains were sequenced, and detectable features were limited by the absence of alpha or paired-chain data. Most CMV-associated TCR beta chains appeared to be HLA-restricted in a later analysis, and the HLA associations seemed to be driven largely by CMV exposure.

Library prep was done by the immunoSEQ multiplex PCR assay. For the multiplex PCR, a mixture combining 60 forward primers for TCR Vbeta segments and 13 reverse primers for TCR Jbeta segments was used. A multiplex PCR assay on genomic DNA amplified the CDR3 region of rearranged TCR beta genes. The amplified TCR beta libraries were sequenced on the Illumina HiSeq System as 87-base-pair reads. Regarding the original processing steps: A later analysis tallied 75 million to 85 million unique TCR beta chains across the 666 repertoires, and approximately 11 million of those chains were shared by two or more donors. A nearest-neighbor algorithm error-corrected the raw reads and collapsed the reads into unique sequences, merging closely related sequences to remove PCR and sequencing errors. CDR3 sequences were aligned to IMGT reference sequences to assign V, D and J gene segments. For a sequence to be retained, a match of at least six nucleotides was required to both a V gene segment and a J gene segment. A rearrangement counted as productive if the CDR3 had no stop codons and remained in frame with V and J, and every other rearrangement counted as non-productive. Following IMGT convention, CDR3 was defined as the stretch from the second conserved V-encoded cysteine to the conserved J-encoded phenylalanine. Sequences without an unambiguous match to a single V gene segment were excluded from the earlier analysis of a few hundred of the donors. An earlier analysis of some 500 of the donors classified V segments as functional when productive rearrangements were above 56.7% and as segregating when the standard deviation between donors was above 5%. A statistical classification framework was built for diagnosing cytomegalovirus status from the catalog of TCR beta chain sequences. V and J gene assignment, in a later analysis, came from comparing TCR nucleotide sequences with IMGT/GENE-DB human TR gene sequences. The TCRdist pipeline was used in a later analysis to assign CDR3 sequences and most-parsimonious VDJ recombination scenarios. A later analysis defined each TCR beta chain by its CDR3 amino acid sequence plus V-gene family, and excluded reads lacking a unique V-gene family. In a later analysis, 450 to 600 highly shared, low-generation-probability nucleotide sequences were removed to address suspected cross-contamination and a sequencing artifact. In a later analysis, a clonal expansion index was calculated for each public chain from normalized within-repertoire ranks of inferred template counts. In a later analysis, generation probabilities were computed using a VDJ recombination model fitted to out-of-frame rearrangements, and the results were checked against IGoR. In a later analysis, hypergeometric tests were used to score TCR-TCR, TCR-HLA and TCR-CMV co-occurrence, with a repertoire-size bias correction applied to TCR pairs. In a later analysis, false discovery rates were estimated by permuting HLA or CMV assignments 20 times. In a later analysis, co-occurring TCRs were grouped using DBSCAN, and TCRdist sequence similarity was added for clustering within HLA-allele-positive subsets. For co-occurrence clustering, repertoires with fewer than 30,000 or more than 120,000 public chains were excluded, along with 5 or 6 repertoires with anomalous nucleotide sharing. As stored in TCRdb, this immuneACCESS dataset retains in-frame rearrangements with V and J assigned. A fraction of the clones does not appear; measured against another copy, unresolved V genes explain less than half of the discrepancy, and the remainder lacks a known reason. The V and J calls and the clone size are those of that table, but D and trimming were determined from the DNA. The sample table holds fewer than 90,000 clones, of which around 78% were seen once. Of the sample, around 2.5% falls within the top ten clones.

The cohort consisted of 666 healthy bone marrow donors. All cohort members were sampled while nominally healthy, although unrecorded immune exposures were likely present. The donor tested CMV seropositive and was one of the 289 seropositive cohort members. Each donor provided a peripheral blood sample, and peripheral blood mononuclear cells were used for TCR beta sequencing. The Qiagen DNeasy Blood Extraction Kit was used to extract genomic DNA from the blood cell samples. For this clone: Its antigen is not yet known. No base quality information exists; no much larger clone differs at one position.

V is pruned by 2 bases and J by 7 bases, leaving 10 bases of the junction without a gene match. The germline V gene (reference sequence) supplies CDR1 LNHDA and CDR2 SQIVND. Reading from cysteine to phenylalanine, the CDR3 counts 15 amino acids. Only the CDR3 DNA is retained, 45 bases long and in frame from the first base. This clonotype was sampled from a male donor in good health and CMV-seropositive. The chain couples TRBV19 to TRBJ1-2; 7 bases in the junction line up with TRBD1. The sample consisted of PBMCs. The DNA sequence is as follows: TGTGCCAGTAGTATAACAGAGACAGGGTTGCGTGGCTACACCTTC. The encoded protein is CASSITETGLRGYTF.